This is a list of T cell receptor beta chains from one sample in a study of blood T cell repertoires in COVID-19. Data came from immunoSEQ multiplex PCR; TCRdb stores just in-frame clones and leaves some out. Of 150,000 to 200,000 clones detected, approximately 83% appear once; the ten largest clones hold around 13%. Sequencing was performed on PBMCs or T cells enriched from blood (not recorded which). These receptors were collected from a woman aged 55-75 years who had recovered from COVID-19. CDR3s include the opening cysteine and the closing phenylalanine or tryptophan. The D gene is left open where the match is weak. Size tells how often a clone was seen (once, few, many) or the class of an expanded clone, and some rows leave it out.

j_call: TRBJ2-3; clone_size: -; d_call: TRBD2; v_call: TRBV7-3; cdr3_nt: TGTGCCAGCAGCCGGACTAGCGGCGCGCCAGATACGCAGTATTTT; cdr3_aa: CASSRTSGAPDTQYF
j_call: TRBJ2-5; clone_size: -; d_call: -; v_call: TRBV5-1; cdr3_nt: TGCGCCAGCGAACGGACGGGGTTGGGGGAGACCCAGTACTTC; cdr3_aa: CASERTGLGETQYF
j_call: TRBJ2-2; clone_size: -; d_call: -; v_call: TRBV5-4; cdr3_nt: TGTGCCGGAAGTAGGGACTTTAACACCGGGGAGCTGTTTTTT; cdr3_aa: CAGSRDFNTGELFF
j_call: TRBJ1-2; clone_size: -; d_call: -; v_call: TRBV3-1/TRBV3-2; cdr3_nt: TGTGCCAGCAGCCAAGAGGCCAGCGCTAACTATGGCTACACCTTC; cdr3_aa: CASSQEASANYGYTF
j_call: TRBJ2-1; clone_size: -; d_call: -; v_call: TRBV5-1; cdr3_nt: TGCGCCAGCAGTATAGCGGTGGAGTCCTACAATGAGCAGTTCTTC; cdr3_aa: CASSIAVESYNEQFF
j_call: TRBJ2-2; clone_size: once; d_call: TRBD1; v_call: TRBV7-9; cdr3_nt: TGTGCCAGCAGCCACACAGGGGGCACCGGGGAGCTGTTTTTT; cdr3_aa: CASSHTGGTGELFF
j_call: TRBJ1-2; clone_size: -; d_call: -; v_call: TRBV5-4; cdr3_nt: TGTGCCAGCAGCAAGGAGGAGGGGTACTATGGCTACACCTTC; cdr3_aa: CASSKEEGYYGYTF
j_call: TRBJ2-1; clone_size: -; d_call: TRBD1; v_call: TRBV11-3; cdr3_nt: TGTGCCAGCAGCTCCCAGGGGGAGTACAATGAGCAGTTCTTC; cdr3_aa: CASSSQGEYNEQFF
j_call: TRBJ1-2; clone_size: -; d_call: -; v_call: TRBV19; cdr3_nt: TGTGCCAGTAGAGGGGATCTCTTTGGCTACACCTTC; cdr3_aa: CASRGDLFGYTF
j_call: TRBJ2-7; clone_size: -; d_call: TRBD1; v_call: TRBV15; cdr3_nt: TGTGCCACCAGCAGCCGGGACAGGGGACTCTACGAGCAGTACTTC; cdr3_aa: CATSSRDRGLYEQYF
j_call: TRBJ1-2; clone_size: -; d_call: TRBD1; v_call: TRBV7-9; cdr3_nt: TGTGCCAGCAGCGCCGACAGGGCTTACTATGGCTACACCTTC; cdr3_aa: CASSADRAYYGYTF
j_call: TRBJ2-2; clone_size: once; d_call: TRBD1; v_call: TRBV5-1; cdr3_nt: TGCGCCAGCAGCTTGCGGGACAGACTCACCGGGGAGCTGTTTTTT; cdr3_aa: CASSLRDRLTGELFF
j_call: TRBJ2-1; clone_size: -; d_call: -; v_call: TRBV29-1; cdr3_nt: TGCAGCGTTGAAGGCGGCTACAATGAGCAGTTCTTC; cdr3_aa: CSVEGGYNEQFF
j_call: TRBJ2-5; clone_size: -; d_call: TRBD1; v_call: TRBV10-3; cdr3_nt: TGTGCCATCAGTGCACAGGGGGCGGGAGAGACCCAGTACTTC; cdr3_aa: CAISAQGAGETQYF
j_call: TRBJ2-3; clone_size: -; d_call: -; v_call: TRBV18; cdr3_nt: TGTGCCAGCTCACCGGGCAGCACAGATACGCAGTATTTT; cdr3_aa: CASSPGSTDTQYF
j_call: TRBJ2-5; clone_size: -; d_call: -; v_call: TRBV4-1; cdr3_nt: TGCGCCAGCAGCCAAGATGTCGCAGGGATTGAAGAGACCCAGTACTTC; cdr3_aa: CASSQDVAGIEETQYF
j_call: TRBJ2-5; clone_size: few; d_call: -; v_call: TRBV3-1/TRBV3-2; cdr3_nt: TGTGCCAGCAGCCAAGATATCAGGCCACAGTACTTC; cdr3_aa: CASSQDIRPQYF
j_call: TRBJ2-1; clone_size: -; d_call: TRBD1; v_call: TRBV5-4; cdr3_nt: TGTGCCAGCAGCGCCGGGGACAGCTTATACAATGAGCAGTTCTTC; cdr3_aa: CASSAGDSLYNEQFF
j_call: TRBJ2-7; clone_size: few; d_call: -; v_call: TRBV27; cdr3_nt: TGTGCCAGCAGTCACGGGACATCGGAAGAGCAGTACTTC; cdr3_aa: CASSHGTSEEQYF
j_call: TRBJ1-2; clone_size: -; d_call: -; v_call: TRBV13; cdr3_nt: TGTGCCAGCAGCCGGCGGGTTGGGTATGGCTACACCTTC; cdr3_aa: CASSRRVGYGYTF
j_call: TRBJ2-1; clone_size: once; d_call: -; v_call: TRBV5-1; cdr3_nt: TGCGCCAGCAGCGGAGGGGACAGACCCTACAATGAGCAGTTCTTC; cdr3_aa: CASSGGDRPYNEQFF
j_call: TRBJ1-3; clone_size: -; d_call: TRBD1; v_call: TRBV7-6; cdr3_nt: TGTGCCAGCAGGGATGGACAGGCTTTTTCTGGAAACACCATATATTTT; cdr3_aa: CASRDGQAFSGNTIYF
j_call: TRBJ2-3; clone_size: -; d_call: TRBD2; v_call: TRBV5-4; cdr3_nt: TGTGCCAGCAGCTTGGCGTCTAGCGGGAGGGGGGGCACAGATACGCAGTATTTT; cdr3_aa: CASSLASSGRGGTDTQYF
j_call: TRBJ1-2; clone_size: once; d_call: -; v_call: TRBV11-2; cdr3_nt: TGTGCCAGCAGCTCGAACCCAGGGGAGGGTGGCTACACCTTC; cdr3_aa: CASSSNPGEGGYTF
j_call: TRBJ2-1; clone_size: -; d_call: -; v_call: TRBV24-1; cdr3_nt: TGTGCCACCAGTGACTGGGGGGACTTCCCGCGGGAGTTCTTC; cdr3_aa: CATSDWGDFPREFF
j_call: TRBJ1-6; clone_size: -; d_call: -; v_call: TRBV6-4; cdr3_nt: TGTGCCAGCAGTGAGCGACACCCTAATTCACCCCTCCACTTT; cdr3_aa: CASSERHPNSPLHF
j_call: TRBJ1-1; clone_size: -; d_call: -; v_call: TRBV19; cdr3_nt: TGTGCCACCAAGATGGGGCTGGGGGGATCTGAAGCTTTCTTT; cdr3_aa: CATKMGLGGSEAFF
j_call: TRBJ1-5; clone_size: once; d_call: -; v_call: TRBV15; cdr3_nt: TGTGCCACCAGCAGAGCACCGGGGGGCAATCAGCCCCAGCATTTT; cdr3_aa: CATSRAPGGNQPQHF
j_call: TRBJ2-2; clone_size: -; d_call: -; v_call: TRBV21-1; cdr3_nt: TGTGCCAGCAGCAAAGTGGGGGGGCGCGGCACCGGGGAGCTGTTTTTT; cdr3_aa: CASSKVGGRGTGELFF
j_call: TRBJ1-1; clone_size: once; d_call: -; v_call: TRBV10-2; cdr3_nt: TGCGCCAGCAGTTGGGGGGACGAACTCGAAGCTTTCTTT; cdr3_aa: CASSWGDELEAFF
j_call: TRBJ1-3; clone_size: -; d_call: -; v_call: TRBV3-1/TRBV3-2; cdr3_nt: TGTGCCAGCAGCCAATCGGGGGGCTATGGAAACACCATATATTTT; cdr3_aa: CASSQSGGYGNTIYF
j_call: TRBJ2-3; clone_size: -; d_call: -; v_call: TRBV29-1; cdr3_nt: TGCAGCGTTCGGTCCCGGGCGGGAACTACAGATACGCAGTATTTT; cdr3_aa: CSVRSRAGTTDTQYF
j_call: TRBJ2-7; clone_size: -; d_call: -; v_call: TRBV5-8; cdr3_nt: TGTGCCAGCAGCGGGTTCCCTTTTCGTCCAGGGGACGAGCAGTACTTC; cdr3_aa: CASSGFPFRPGDEQYF
j_call: TRBJ1-4; clone_size: -; d_call: -; v_call: TRBV7-8; cdr3_nt: TGTGCCAGCAGCTTAAGGCCGGGACACACAACTAATGAAAAACTGTTTTTT; cdr3_aa: CASSLRPGHTTNEKLFF
j_call: TRBJ1-2; clone_size: -; d_call: -; v_call: TRBV30; cdr3_nt: TGTGCCTGGGTCTCCGGGTTACCTCCCAACTATGGCTACACCTTC; cdr3_aa: CAWVSGLPPNYGYTF
j_call: TRBJ2-5; clone_size: -; d_call: TRBD2; v_call: TRBV7-2; cdr3_nt: TGTGCCAGCAGCCGGGGACTAGCGCTCCAAGAGACCCAGTACTTC; cdr3_aa: CASSRGLALQETQYF
j_call: TRBJ2-1; clone_size: -; d_call: TRBD1; v_call: TRBV7-3; cdr3_nt: TGTGCCAGCAGCTCACAGGGGGCGAACTACAATGAGCAGTTCTTC; cdr3_aa: CASSSQGANYNEQFF
j_call: TRBJ2-3; clone_size: -; d_call: TRBD1; v_call: TRBV5-5; cdr3_nt: TGTGCCAGCAGCAGAGGGGGGACAGGGAATACAGATACGCAGTATTTT; cdr3_aa: CASSRGGTGNTDTQYF
j_call: TRBJ1-2; clone_size: once; d_call: TRBD1; v_call: TRBV19; cdr3_nt: TGTGCCAGTAGTTCCTCTCCCAGGGGGTATGGCTACACCTTC; cdr3_aa: CASSSSPRGYGYTF
j_call: TRBJ2-7; clone_size: -; d_call: TRBD1; v_call: TRBV5-1; cdr3_nt: TGCGCCAGCAGCCGGGACAGGGCTTGGGACGAGCAGTACTTC; cdr3_aa: CASSRDRAWDEQYF
j_call: TRBJ1-4; clone_size: -; d_call: -; v_call: TRBV5-1; cdr3_nt: TGCGCCAGCAGCTTGGGATCAGGGTCTAATGAAAAACTGTTTTTT; cdr3_aa: CASSLGSGSNEKLFF
j_call: TRBJ1-4; clone_size: -; d_call: TRBD1; v_call: TRBV28; cdr3_nt: TGTGCCAGCAGGCCGGACAGGGGTAATGAAAAACTGTTTTTT; cdr3_aa: CASRPDRGNEKLFF
j_call: TRBJ1-4; clone_size: once; d_call: TRBD1; v_call: TRBV30; cdr3_nt: TGTGCCGTACCGGGACAGGGGGCAACTAATGAAAAACTGTTTTTT; cdr3_aa: CAVPGQGATNEKLFF
j_call: TRBJ1-6; clone_size: few; d_call: -; v_call: TRBV3-1/TRBV3-2; cdr3_nt: TGTGCCAGCAGCCCGGACAGCGATAATTCACCCCTCCACTTT; cdr3_aa: CASSPDSDNSPLHF
j_call: TRBJ1-2; clone_size: -; d_call: -; v_call: TRBV7-2; cdr3_nt: TGTGCCAGCAGCTTCCGGGACACCTCTATTAGAGGTGGCTACACCTTC; cdr3_aa: CASSFRDTSIRGGYTF
j_call: TRBJ2-7; clone_size: -; d_call: -; v_call: TRBV29-1; cdr3_nt: TGCAGCGTTGACGGCGCCGGGGGCTCCTACGAGCAGTACTTC; cdr3_aa: CSVDGAGGSYEQYF
j_call: TRBJ2-3; clone_size: once; d_call: TRBD1; v_call: TRBV24-1; cdr3_nt: TGTGCCACGTCTTTCGGGACAGGGCGCCAGTATTTT; cdr3_aa: CATSFGTGRQYF
j_call: TRBJ2-2; clone_size: -; d_call: TRBD2; v_call: TRBV28; cdr3_nt: TGTGCCAGCATGGTAGCCCGGGGAGGGAACGGGGAGCTGTTTTTT; cdr3_aa: CASMVARGGNGELFF
j_call: TRBJ2-7; clone_size: -; d_call: TRBD1; v_call: TRBV5-1; cdr3_nt: TGCGCCAGCAGCTCCGGACAGGCACCCTACGAGCAGTACTTC; cdr3_aa: CASSSGQAPYEQYF
j_call: TRBJ1-2; clone_size: -; d_call: -; v_call: TRBV2; cdr3_nt: TGTGCCAGCAGTCGAGATGGTGGCTACACCTTC; cdr3_aa: CASSRDGGYTF
j_call: TRBJ2-2; clone_size: -; d_call: -; v_call: TRBV9; cdr3_nt: TGTGCCAGCAGCCACGGGGCTAGCGAGTACACCGGGGAGCTGTTTTTT; cdr3_aa: CASSHGASEYTGELFF
j_call: TRBJ2-3; clone_size: -; d_call: -; v_call: TRBV5-1; cdr3_nt: TGCGCCAGCAGGGGGGACACGAGGGTCACAGATACGCAGTATTTT; cdr3_aa: CASRGDTRVTDTQYF
j_call: TRBJ2-1; clone_size: -; d_call: TRBD2; v_call: TRBV29-1; cdr3_nt: TGCAGCGTCAGACTAGCGTACAATGAGCAGTTCTTC; cdr3_aa: CSVRLAYNEQFF
j_call: TRBJ2-1; clone_size: -; d_call: -; v_call: TRBV4-1; cdr3_nt: TGCGCCAGCAGCCAAGACTGGGGCGAAGGTGAGCAGTTCTTC; cdr3_aa: CASSQDWGEGEQFF
j_call: TRBJ1-3; clone_size: -; d_call: -; v_call: TRBV7-2; cdr3_nt: TGTGCCAGCAGCTCCTCCGGGAGAGGAAACACCATATATTTT; cdr3_aa: CASSSSGRGNTIYF